The 18 T cell receptor beta chains below were found in one sample sequenced in a study of T cell repertoires in cytomegalovirus infection (dated by TCRdb to the late 2010s). Sequencing relied on an Illumina HiSeq 1500. TCRdb handled the public reads itself, with Q25 trimming in fastp and clone calling in MiXCR, and kept productive beta chains. Merged by CDR3 protein, the rows form single entries marked with the most common genes and DNA. The sample table lists about 160,000 distinct CDR3 sequences, 17% of them with a count of one. Around 19% of the sample is taken by the ten largest. The specimen sequenced was CD8+ T cells from PBMCs. Receptors originate from a human donor in good health (CMV status not recorded). Some clones in this sample may be carry-over from other donors' samples.

This clonotype was seen more than once but under ten times. The J gene is TRBJ2-1, the V gene TRBV14; D call uncertain. The CDR3 consists of 16 residues. Germline V gene sequence: CDR1 SGHDN, CDR2 FVKESK. Trimming left V 0 bases short and J 3 bases short, with 12 bases between. The DNA of the CDR3 is TGTGCCAGCAGCCAAGAGAGAGGAACGGTCTACAATGAGCAGTTCTTC. This translates into CASSQERGTVYNEQFF.

This clonotype has more than one count but fewer than ten. This chain joins TRBV12-3 or TRBV12-4 and TRBJ2-6; D unclear. This CDR3 is 17 amino acids long. V lost 1 base and J lost 0, with 10 bases in between. This CDR3 is CASSLDERYSGANVLTF. CDR3 sequence (DNA): TGTGCCAGCAGTTTAGACGAACGTTACTCTGGGGCCAACGTCCTGACTTTC.

A few counts support this clonotype. The chain has TRBV7-9 and TRBJ2-1; 13 bases agree with TRBD2. The CDR3 loop spans 17 amino acids. V was clipped by 5 bases and J by 9 bases; unmatched bases: 13. Looked up from germline, CDR1 is SEHNR and CDR2 is FQNEAQ (reference sequence). CDR3 nucleotides: TGTGCCAGCAGCCCGAAAGTCGGACTAGCGGGAGCAAGTGAGCAGTTCTTC. Protein product: CASSPKVGLAGASEQFF.

This clonotype was detected only a few times. The J gene is TRBJ1-6, the V gene TRBV28; D unresolved. From germline, CDR1 is MDHEN and CDR2 SYDVKM. CDR3 length: 13 residues. V was trimmed by 5 bases and J by 9 bases, leaving 11 bases between them. The CDR3 DNA sequence: TGTGCCAGCAGTCATTCAAGCGGTTCACCCCTCCACTTT. It specifies CASSHSSGSPLHF.

This clonotype was seen many times. This chain joins TRBV7-9 and TRBJ1-1; D unclear. The CDR3 length is 13 residues. Looked up from germline, CDR1 is SEHNR and CDR2 is FQNEAQ (reference sequence). V was pared by 1 base and J by 0 bases, with 3 bases between. Here the CDR3 DNA reads TGTGCCAGCAGCTTAGAGGTGAACACTGAAGCTTTCTTT. This sequence encodes CASSLEVNTEAFF.

This clonotype has at least ten counts. The gene calls are TRBV7-2 and TRBJ2-5; no definite D call. Germline CDR1 and CDR2: SGHTA and FQGNSA. V was trimmed by 2 bases and J by 3 bases, leaving 7 bases between them. The CDR3 totals 13 residues. For the CDR3, the DNA is TGTGCCAGCAGCTTAAACTGGAAAGAGACCCAGTACTTC. Its protein is CASSLNWKETQYF.

This clonotype was observed a handful of times. The chain uses TRBV5-5 and TRBJ2-3, with 9 bases fitting TRBD2. Germline values: CDR1 SGHKS, CDR2 YYEKEE (reference sequence). The CDR3 loop spans 14 amino acids. V trimming: 4 bases; J trimming: 3 bases; junction bases outside the gene matches: 3. CDR3 in DNA: TGTGCCAGCAGCCAGGGACTAGCTACAGATACGCAGTATTTT. Encoded protein: CASSQGLATDTQYF.

The chain has TRBV28 and TRBJ1-1, with D tentatively TRBD1 (5 bases). The germline CDR1 and CDR2 sequences are MDHEN and SYDVKM. V was pared by 6 bases and J by 9 bases, with 17 bases between. The CDR3 contains 13 residues. CDR3 nucleotides: TGTGCCAGCAGCCCCACTGGGGCCCTGCAAGCTTTCTTT. The encoded protein is CASSPTGALQAFF.

The V and J genes are TRBV7-6 and TRBJ2-7, with 7 bases aligning to TRBD1. Germline V gives CDR1 SGHVS, CDR2 FNYEAQ. V trimming: 5 bases; J trimming: 3 bases; junction bases outside the gene matches: 10. This CDR3 is built from 15 residues. The CDR3 here is CASSPGGTGHYEQYF. In nucleotides, the CDR3 is TGTGCCAGCAGCCCAGGGGGAACAGGGCACTACGAGCAGTACTTC.

V usage is TRBV14 and J usage is TRBJ2-1, with unresolved D. This CDR3 has 16 amino acids. V dropped 4 bases and J dropped 8 bases, with 21 bases sitting between them. The germline CDR1 and CDR2 sequences are SGHDN and FVKESK. This CDR3 reads CASSPSRLLKRDEQFF. The CDR3 nucleotides read TGTGCCAGCAGCCCGAGCCGGCTCTTAAAGCGCGATGAGCAGTTCTTC.

This clonotype was counted between two and nine times. The chain uses TRBV28 and TRBJ2-7; D not resolved. Trimming left V 5 bases short and J 4 bases short, with 15 bases between. CDR1 is MDHEN and CDR2 is SYDVKM in the germline V gene. This CDR3 is built from 14 residues. For the CDR3, the DNA is TGTGCCAGCAGTGCCGACGGTCCTGGATACGAGCAGTACTTC. Encoded protein: CASSADGPGYEQYF.

The rearrangement joins TRBV29-1 to TRBJ2-1; D gene uncertain. CDR1 is SQVTM, CDR2 ANQGSEA, per germline. The CDR3 runs 9 residues. V lost 6 bases, J lost 7 bases, and 4 bases lay in between. The CDR3 DNA is TGCAGCGTAGATAATGAGCAGTTCTTC. It yields the protein CSVDNEQFF.

This clonotype was detected a few times. The chain is built from TRBV7-2 and TRBJ2-7, with D possibly being TRBD1 (5 bases). Germline CDR1 and CDR2: SGHTA and FQGNSA. V was pared by 5 bases and J by 2 bases, with 16 bases between. CDR3 length: 15 residues. CDR3 in amino acids: CASSQTAASPYEQYF. Written as DNA, the CDR3 is TGTGCCAGCAGCCAGACAGCCGCAAGTCCCTACGAGCAGTACTTC. Supplemented by reference TRBV7-2 and TRBJ2-7, the full variable domain reads GAGVSQSPSNKVTEKGKDVELRCDPISGHTALYWYRQSLGQGLEFLIYFQGNSAPDKSGLPSDRFSAERTGGSVSTLTIQRTQQEDSAVYLCASSQTAASPYEQYFGPGTRLTVT.

In DNA form, the CDR3 reads TGTGCCAGCAGCCTGGACAGGCACGAGCAGTACTTC. It translates to CASSLDRHEQYF. The gene calls are TRBV5-6 and TRBJ2-7; TRBD1 matches at 7 bases. The trim removed 4 bases at V and 5 bases at J, leaving 3 bases unmatched. The CDR3 is 12 amino acids. The germline gives CDR1 SGHDT, CDR2 YYEEEE.

V is TRBV28 and J is TRBJ2-7; no reliable D call. From germline, CDR1 is MDHEN and CDR2 SYDVKM. The V gene lost 7 bases and the J gene lost 0 bases, with 13 bases spanning the gap. The CDR3 has 14 amino acids. The CDR3 nucleotides read TGTGCCAGCACCCGACCGAGGAGCTCCTACGAGCAGTACTTC. It codes for CASTRPRSSYEQYF.

The chain uses TRBV6-2 or TRBV6-3 and TRBJ1-1; D gene unclear. CDR1 and CDR2 (germline): MNHEY, SVGEGT. The CDR3 is made up of 13 amino acids. V gave up 7 bases and J gave up 5 bases, with 14 bases separating them. The CDR3 loop is CASISLSFTEAFF. CDR3 in DNA: TGTGCCAGCATATCCCTATCGTTTACTGAAGCTTTCTTT.

This clonotype was counted at least ten times. The chain uses TRBV7-2 and TRBJ2-7; D not resolved. Trimming took 0 bases from V and 2 from J, leaving 8 bases between them. This CDR3 is 14 amino acids long. Germline loops: CDR1 SGHTA, CDR2 FQGNSA. CDR3 amino acids: CASSLAQYTYEQYF. The CDR3, as DNA: TGTGCCAGCAGCTTAGCTCAATACACCTACGAGCAGTACTTC. The full variable domain, rest sourced from reference TRBV7-2 and TRBJ2-7, is GAGVSQSPSNKVTEKGKDVELRCDPISGHTALYWYRQSLGQGLEFLIYFQGNSAPDKSGLPSDRFSAERTGGSVSTLTIQRTQQEDSAVYLCASSLAQYTYEQYFGPGTRLTVT.

This clonotype has more than one count but fewer than ten. The chain links TRBV6-5 to TRBJ2-1; maybe TRBD1 (5 bases). Germline CDR1 MNHEY, CDR2 SVGAGI. The length of the CDR3 is 13 residues. V shed 5 bases and J shed 4 bases, with 9 bases lying between them. The CDR3 DNA is TGTGCCAGCAGTCCCGACAGTTACAATGAGCAGTTCTTC. It yields the protein CASSPDSYNEQFF.